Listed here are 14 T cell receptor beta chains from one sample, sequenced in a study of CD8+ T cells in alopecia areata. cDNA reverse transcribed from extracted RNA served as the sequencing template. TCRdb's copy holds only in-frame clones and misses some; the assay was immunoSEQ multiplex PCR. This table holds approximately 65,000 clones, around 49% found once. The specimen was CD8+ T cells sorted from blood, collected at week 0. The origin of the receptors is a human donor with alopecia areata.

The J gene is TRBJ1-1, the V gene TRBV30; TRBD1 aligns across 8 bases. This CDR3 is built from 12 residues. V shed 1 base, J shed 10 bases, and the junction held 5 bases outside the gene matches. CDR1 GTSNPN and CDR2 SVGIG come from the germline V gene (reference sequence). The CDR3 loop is CAWSEHTGGAFF. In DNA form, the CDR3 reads TGTGCCTGGAGTGAACACACAGGGGGAGCTTTCTTT.

CDR3 bases: TGTGCCAGCAGCTTAACTTTTCGGGGGGCTGTTCAGCCCCAGCATTTT. It specifies CASSLTFRGAVQPQHF. The chain has TRBV7-8 and TRBJ1-5; perhaps TRBD1 as D (6 bases). Deletions cut 2 bases from V and 6 bases from J, with 17 bases between. The germline gives CDR1 SGHVS, CDR2 FQNEAQ. The CDR3 is made up of 16 amino acids.

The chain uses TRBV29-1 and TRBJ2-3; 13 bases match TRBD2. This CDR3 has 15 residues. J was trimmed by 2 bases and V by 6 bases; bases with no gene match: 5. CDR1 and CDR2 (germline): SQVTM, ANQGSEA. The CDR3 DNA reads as TGCAGCGTAATGGGACTAGCGGGACACACAGATACGCAGTATTTT. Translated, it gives CSVMGLAGHTDTQYF.

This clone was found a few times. CDR3 sequence (DNA): TGTGCCAGCAGCGACCGACTTCTCATCAAAACAGGAGAACCGTCCTATGGCTACACCTTC. This encodes CASSDRLLIKTGEPSYGYTF. The chain links TRBV9 to TRBJ1-2; D is perhaps TRBD1 (5 bases). CDR1 SGDLS and CDR2 YYNGEE come from the germline V gene. V lost 3 bases to trimming and J lost 4 bases, with 31 bases between them. CDR3 size: 20 residues.

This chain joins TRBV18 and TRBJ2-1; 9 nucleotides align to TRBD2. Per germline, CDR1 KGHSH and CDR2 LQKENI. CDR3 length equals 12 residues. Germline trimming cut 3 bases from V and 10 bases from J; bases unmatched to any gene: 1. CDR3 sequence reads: CASSPTSGEQFF. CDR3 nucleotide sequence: TGTGCCAGCTCACCGACTAGCGGAGAGCAGTTCTTC.

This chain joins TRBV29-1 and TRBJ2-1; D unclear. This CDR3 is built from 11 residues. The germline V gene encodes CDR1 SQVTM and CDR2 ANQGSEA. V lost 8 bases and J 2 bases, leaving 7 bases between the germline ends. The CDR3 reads CSPTAYNEQFF. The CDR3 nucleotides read TGCAGCCCCACCGCCTACAATGAGCAGTTCTTC.

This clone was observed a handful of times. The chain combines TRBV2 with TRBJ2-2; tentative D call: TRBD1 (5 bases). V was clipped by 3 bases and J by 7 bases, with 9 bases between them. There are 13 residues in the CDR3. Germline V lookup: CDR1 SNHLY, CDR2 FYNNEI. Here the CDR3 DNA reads TGTGCCAGCAGTGAGGGGCTGAGCGGGGAGCTGTTTTTT. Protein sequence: CASSEGLSGELFF.

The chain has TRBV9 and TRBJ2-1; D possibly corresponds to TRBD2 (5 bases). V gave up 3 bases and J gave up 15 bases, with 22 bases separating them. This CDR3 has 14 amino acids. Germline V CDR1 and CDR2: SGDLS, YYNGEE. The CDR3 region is CASSASPEGNGPFF. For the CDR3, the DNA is TGTGCCAGCAGCGCAAGCCCCGAGGGTAACGGTCCGTTCTTC.

CDR3 in DNA: TGTGCCAGCAGCCAAGATACCACAGCCGGACCCTACAATGAGCAGTTCTTC. Its protein is CASSQDTTAGPYNEQFF. The chain joins TRBV14 to TRBJ2-1; D remains unclear. The CDR3 extends over 17 amino acids. Germline CDR1 is SGHDN and CDR2 is FVKESK. Between the trimmed V and J ends, which lost 0 bases and 2 bases, there was a span of 14 bases.

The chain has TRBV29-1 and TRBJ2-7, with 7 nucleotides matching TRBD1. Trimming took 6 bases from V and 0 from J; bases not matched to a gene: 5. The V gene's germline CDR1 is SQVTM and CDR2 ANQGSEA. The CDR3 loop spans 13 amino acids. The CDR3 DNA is TGCAGCGTAGCCGGGGACAGCTCCTACGAGCAGTACTTC. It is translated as CSVAGDSSYEQYF.

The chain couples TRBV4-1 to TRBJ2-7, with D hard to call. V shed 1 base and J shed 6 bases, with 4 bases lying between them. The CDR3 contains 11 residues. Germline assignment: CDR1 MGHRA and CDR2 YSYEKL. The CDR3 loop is CASSQGPEQYF. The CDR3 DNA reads TGCGCCAGCAGCCAAGGACCCGAGCAGTACTTC.

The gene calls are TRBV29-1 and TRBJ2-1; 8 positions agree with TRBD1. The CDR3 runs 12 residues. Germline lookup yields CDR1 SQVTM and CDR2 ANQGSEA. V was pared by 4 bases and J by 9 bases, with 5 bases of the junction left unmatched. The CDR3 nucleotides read TGCAGCGTTGGGGGACAGGTTACTGAGCAGTTCTTC. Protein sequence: CSVGGQVTEQFF.

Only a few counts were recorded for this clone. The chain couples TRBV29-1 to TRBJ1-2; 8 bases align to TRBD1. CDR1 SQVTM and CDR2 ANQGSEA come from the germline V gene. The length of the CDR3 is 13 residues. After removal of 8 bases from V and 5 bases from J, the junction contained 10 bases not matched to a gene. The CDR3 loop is CSTINQGAYGYTF. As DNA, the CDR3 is TGCAGCACAATCAACCAGGGGGCTTATGGCTACACCTTC.

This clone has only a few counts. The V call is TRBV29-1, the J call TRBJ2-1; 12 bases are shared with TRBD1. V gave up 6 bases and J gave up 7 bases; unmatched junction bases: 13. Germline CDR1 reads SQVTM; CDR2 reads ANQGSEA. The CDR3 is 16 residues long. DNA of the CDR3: TGCAGCGTCGTTTCGGGACAGGGGGCGGAGGCGAATGAGCAGTTCTTC. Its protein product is CSVVSGQGAEANEQFF.